The source of this T cell receptor (beta chain) is a study of tumor-infiltrating lymphocytes in primary liver carcinoma. Study-level background: Tumor stage was T1-T3 N0M0, and tumor size was roughly 4.2 to 11 cm across.

Using a constant-region primer together with ProtoScript II reverse transcriptase, TCR beta cDNA was made from about 500 ng of total RNA. What produced the TCR beta libraries was three nested multiplex PCR rounds using slightly modified ARM-PCR. It was with TRBV1-TRBV30 forward primers and a C-beta reverse primer that the first two PCR rounds were run, at roughly 9 cycles each. TCRdb independently ran MiXCR on the multiplex PCR reads; one entry per CDR3 protein. The sample yields approximately 110,000 distinct CDR3 sequences, around two thirds seen once. In the case of this clonotype: What it binds is not known. The junction departs from the called germline gene at one end, perhaps through a read error.

Whole-study findings and limits: No more than about 8-24% of top clones could be seen in all five tumor regions.

The CDR3 loop spans 17 amino acids. Germline V gene data show CDR1 as LGHNA and CDR2 as YNFKEQ. For each extraction, RNA and DNA were obtained together from around 20-30 mg of unsorted bulk tissue. Patients in the cohort were treatment-naive and living with chronic HBV infection. The chain joins TRBV4-2 to TRBJ1-2; TRBD1 matches at 10 bases. The TCR was taken from a woman in her fifties or sixties with primary liver carcinoma and hepatitis B virus infection. The sequencing sample was made of liver tumor tissue from sampling region 1. Subset noted: tumor region T1, superior pole. The CDR3 DNA is TGTGCCAGCAGCCAAGCGGGACAGGGGCCTAGTGGCTATGGTTACGCCTTC. Encoded protein: CASSQAGQGPSGYGYAF.